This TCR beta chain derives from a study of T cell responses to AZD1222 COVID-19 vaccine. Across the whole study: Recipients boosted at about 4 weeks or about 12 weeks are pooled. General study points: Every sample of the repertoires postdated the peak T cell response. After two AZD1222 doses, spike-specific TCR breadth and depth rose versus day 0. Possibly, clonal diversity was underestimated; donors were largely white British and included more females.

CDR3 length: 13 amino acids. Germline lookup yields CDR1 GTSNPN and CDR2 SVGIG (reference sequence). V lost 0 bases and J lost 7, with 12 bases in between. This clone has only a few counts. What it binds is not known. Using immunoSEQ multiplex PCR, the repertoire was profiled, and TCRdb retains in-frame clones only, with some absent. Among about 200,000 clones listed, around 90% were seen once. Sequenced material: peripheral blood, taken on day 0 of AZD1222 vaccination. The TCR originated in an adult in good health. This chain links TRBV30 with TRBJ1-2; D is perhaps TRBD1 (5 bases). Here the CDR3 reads CAWSVLGGGGYTF. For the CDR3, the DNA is TGTGCCTGGAGTGTACTCGGGGGAGGTGGCTACACCTTC.